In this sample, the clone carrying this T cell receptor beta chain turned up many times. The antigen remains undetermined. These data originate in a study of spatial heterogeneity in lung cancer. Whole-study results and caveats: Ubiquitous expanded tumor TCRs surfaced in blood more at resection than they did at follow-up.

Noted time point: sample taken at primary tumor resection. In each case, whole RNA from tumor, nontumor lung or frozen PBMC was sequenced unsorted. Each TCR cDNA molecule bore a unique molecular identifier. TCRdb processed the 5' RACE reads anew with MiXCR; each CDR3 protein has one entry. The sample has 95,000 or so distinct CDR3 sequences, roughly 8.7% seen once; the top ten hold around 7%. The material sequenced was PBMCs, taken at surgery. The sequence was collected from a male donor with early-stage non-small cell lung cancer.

CDR3 loop: CASSYGLAGGETQYF. The CDR3 DNA reads as TGTGCCAGCAGTTACGGACTAGCGGGTGGAGAGACCCAGTACTTC. The V call is TRBV12-3 or TRBV12-4, the J call TRBJ2-5; 11 bases align to TRBD2. This CDR3 contains 15 residues. The trim removed 4 bases at V and 4 bases at J, leaving 5 bases unmatched.